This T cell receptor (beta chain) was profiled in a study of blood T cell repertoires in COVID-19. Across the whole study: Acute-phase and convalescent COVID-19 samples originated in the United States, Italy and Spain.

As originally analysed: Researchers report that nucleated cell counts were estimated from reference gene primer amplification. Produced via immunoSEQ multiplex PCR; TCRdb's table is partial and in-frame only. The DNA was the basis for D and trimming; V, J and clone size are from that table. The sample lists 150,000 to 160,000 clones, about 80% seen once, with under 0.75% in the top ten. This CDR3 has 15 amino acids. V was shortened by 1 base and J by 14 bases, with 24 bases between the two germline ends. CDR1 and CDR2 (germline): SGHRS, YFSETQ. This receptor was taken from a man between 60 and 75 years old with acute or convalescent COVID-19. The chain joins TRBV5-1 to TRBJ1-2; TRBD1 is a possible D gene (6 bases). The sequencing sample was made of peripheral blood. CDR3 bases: TGCGCCAGCAGCTTGCCGCCCCGGCAGGGGACCGTGTGGACCTTC. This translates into CASSLPPRQGTVWTF.